This record covers a single TCR beta chain. The data belong to a study of shared T cell receptors in the human thymus. Trimming shortened V by 2 bases and J by 0 bases, and 7 bases separated the two germline ends. The CDR3 has 14 amino acids. Germline loops: CDR1 SEHNR, CDR2 FQNEAQ (reference sequence). Profiled with immunoSEQ multiplex PCR; TCRdb holds only in-frame clones, not every one. The sample has about 380,000 clones, 85% to 95% seen once; the top ten hold 0.015% to 0.025%. This sequence was found in a human donor. The gene calls are TRBV7-9 and TRBJ1-1; no reliable D call. The sequenced sample was thymocytes. The CDR3 DNA follows: TGTGCCAGCAGCTTAACACCGTTGAACACTGAAGCTTTCTTT. Its protein product is CASSLTPLNTEAFF.